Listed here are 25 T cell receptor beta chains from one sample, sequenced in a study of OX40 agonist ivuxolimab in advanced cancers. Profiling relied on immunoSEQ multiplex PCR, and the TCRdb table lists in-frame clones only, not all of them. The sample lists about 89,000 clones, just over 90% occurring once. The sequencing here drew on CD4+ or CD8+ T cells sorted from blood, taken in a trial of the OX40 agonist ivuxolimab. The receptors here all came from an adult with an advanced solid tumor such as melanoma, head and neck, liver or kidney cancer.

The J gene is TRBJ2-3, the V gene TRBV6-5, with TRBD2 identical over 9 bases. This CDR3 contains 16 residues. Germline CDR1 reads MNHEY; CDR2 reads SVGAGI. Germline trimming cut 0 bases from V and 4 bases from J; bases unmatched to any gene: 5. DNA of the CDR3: TGTGCCAGCAGTTACTCAGGGGCGGGGGGGTCAGATACGCAGTATTTT. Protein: CASSYSGAGGSDTQYF.

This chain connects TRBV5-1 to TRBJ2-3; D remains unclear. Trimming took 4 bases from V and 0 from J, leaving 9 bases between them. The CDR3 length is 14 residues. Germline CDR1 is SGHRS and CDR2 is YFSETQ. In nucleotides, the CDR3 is TGCGCCAGCAGCGCGAGCCCTAGCACAGATACGCAGTATTTT. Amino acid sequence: CASSASPSTDTQYF.

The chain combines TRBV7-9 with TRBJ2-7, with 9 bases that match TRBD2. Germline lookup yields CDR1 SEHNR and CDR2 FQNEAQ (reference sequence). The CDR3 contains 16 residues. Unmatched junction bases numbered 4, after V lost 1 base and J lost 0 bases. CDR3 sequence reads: CASSLDASGVSYEQYF. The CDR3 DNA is TGTGCCAGCAGCTTAGATGCTAGCGGGGTCTCCTACGAGCAGTACTTC. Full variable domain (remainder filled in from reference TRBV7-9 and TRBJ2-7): DTGVSQNPRHKITKRGQNVTFRCDPISEHNRLYWYRQTLGQGPEFLTYFQNEAQLEKSRLLSDRFSAERPKGSFSTLEIQRTEQGDSAMYLCASSLDASGVSYEQYFGPGTRLTVT.

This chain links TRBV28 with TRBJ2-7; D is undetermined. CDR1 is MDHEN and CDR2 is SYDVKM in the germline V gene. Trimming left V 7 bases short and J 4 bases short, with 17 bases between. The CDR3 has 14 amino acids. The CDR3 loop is CASIRASEQYEQYF. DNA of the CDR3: TGTGCCAGCATTAGGGCGTCAGAGCAATACGAGCAGTACTTC.

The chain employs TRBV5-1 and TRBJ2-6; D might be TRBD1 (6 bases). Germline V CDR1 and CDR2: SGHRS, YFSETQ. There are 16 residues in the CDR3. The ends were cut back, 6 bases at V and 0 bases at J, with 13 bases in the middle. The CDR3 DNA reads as TGCGCCAGCACACAAGGACAGAGCTCTGGGGCCAACGTCCTGACTTTC. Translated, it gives CASTQGQSSGANVLTF.

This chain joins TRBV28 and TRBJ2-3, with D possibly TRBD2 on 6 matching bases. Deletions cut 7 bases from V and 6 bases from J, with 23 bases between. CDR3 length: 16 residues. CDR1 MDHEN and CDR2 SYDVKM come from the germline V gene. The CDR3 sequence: CASTAGSGLRADTQYF. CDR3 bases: TGTGCCAGCACCGCGGGATCGGGACTGAGGGCGGATACGCAGTATTTT.

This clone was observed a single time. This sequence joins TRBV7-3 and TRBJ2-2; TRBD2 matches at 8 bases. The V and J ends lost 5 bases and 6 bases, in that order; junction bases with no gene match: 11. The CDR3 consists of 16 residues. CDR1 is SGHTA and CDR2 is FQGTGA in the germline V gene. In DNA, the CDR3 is TGTGCCAGCAGCCCCGAGGGCGGGGGGTACTCCGGGGAGCTGTTTTTT. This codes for CASSPEGGGYSGELFF.

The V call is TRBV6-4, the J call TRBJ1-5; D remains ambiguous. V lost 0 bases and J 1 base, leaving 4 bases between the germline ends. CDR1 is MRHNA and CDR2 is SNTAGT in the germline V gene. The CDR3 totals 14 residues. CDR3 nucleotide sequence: TGTGCCAGCAGTGACTCCTCGAGCAATCAGCCCCAGCATTTT. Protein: CASSDSSSNQPQHF.

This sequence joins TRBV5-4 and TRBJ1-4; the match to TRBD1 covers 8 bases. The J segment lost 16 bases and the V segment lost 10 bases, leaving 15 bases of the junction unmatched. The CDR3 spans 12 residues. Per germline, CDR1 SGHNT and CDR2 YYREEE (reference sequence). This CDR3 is CAPGGPGQVSFF. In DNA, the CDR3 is TGTGCCCCTGGGGGCCCGGGACAGGTTTCGTTTTTT.

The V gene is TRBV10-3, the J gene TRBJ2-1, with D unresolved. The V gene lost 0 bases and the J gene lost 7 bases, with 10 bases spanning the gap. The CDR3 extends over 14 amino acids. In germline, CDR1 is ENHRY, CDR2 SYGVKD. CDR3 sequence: CAISESSWVNEQFF. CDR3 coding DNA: TGTGCCATCAGTGAGTCTTCCTGGGTAAATGAGCAGTTCTTC.

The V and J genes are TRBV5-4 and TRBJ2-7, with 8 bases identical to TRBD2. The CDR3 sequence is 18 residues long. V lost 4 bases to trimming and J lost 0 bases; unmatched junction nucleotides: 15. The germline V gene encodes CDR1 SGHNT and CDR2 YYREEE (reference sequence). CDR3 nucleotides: TGTGCCAGCAGCCCCGGGGGTAGCGGGGCCTCAAGCTCCTACGAGCAGTACTTC. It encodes CASSPGGSGASSSYEQYF.

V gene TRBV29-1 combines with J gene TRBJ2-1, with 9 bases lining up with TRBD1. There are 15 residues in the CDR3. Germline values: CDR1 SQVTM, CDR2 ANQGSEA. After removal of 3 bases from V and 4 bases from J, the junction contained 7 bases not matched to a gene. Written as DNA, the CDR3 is TGCAGCGTTGAGCGAACGGGACAGGGTTACAATGAGCAGTTCTTC. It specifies CSVERTGQGYNEQFF.

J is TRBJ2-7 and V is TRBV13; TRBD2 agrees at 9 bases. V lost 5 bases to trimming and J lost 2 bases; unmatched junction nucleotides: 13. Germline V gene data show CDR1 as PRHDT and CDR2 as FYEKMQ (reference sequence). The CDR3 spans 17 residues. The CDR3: CASSPWVGRGGPYEQYF. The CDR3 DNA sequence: TGTGCCAGCAGCCCATGGGTAGGGCGGGGGGGCCCCTACGAGCAGTACTTC.

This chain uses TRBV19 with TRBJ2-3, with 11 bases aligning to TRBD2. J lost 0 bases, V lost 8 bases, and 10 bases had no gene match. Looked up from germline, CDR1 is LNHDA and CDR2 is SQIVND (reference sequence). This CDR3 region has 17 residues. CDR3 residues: CASVDRTSGSSTDTQYF. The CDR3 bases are TGTGCCAGTGTCGACAGGACTAGCGGGTCCAGCACAGATACGCAGTATTTT.

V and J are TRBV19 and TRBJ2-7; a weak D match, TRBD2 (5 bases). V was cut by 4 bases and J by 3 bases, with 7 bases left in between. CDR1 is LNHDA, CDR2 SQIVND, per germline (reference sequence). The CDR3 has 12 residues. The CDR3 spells CASSTGVYEQYF. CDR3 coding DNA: TGTGCCAGTAGTACCGGGGTCTACGAGCAGTACTTC.

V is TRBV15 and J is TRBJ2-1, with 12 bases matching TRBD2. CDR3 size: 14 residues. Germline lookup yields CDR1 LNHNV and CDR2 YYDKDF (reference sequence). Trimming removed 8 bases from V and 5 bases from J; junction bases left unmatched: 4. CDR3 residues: CATETSGRNNEQFF. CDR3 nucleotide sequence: TGTGCCACCGAGACTAGCGGGAGAAACAATGAGCAGTTCTTC.

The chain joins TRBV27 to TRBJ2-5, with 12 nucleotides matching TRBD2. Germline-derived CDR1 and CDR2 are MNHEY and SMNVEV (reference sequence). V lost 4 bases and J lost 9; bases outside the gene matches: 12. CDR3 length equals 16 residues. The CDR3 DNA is TGTGCCAGCAGTTCCATACTAGCGGGGGGCACGGTCTCCCAGTACTTC. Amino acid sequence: CASSSILAGGTVSQYF.

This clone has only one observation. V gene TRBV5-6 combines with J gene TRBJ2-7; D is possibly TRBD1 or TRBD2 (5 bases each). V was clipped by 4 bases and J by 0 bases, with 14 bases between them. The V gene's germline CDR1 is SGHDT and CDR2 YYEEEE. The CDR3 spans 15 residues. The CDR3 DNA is TGTGCCAGCAGCGGTAGGGGACGGGGCTCCTACGAGCAGTACTTC. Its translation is CASSGRGRGSYEQYF.

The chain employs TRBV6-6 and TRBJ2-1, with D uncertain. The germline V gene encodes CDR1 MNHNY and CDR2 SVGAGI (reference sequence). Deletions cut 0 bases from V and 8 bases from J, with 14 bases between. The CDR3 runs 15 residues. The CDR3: CASSYSRSSVHEQFF. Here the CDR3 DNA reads TGTGCCAGCAGTTACTCGAGAAGTTCGGTCCATGAGCAGTTCTTC.

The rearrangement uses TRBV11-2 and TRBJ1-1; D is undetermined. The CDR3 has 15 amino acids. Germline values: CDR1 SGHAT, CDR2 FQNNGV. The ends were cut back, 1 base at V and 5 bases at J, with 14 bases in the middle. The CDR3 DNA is TGTGCCAGCAGCTTAGTGGTGGGCCGAGGGACTGAAGCTTTCTTT. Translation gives CASSLVVGRGTEAFF.

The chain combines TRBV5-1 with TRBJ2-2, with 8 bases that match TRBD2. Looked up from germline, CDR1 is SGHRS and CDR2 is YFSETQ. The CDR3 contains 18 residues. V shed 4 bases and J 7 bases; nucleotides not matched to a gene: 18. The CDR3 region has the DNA TGCGCCAGCAGCAGAGGCGCCAGCGGGGGTCGGCCGGGCGGGGAGCTGTTTTTT. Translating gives CASSRGASGGRPGGELFF.

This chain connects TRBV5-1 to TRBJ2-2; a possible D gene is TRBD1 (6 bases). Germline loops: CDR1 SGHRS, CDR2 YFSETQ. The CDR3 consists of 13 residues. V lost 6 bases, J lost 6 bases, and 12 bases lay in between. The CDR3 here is CASIQGTSGELFF. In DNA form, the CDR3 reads TGCGCCAGCATTCAGGGGACATCCGGGGAGCTGTTTTTT.

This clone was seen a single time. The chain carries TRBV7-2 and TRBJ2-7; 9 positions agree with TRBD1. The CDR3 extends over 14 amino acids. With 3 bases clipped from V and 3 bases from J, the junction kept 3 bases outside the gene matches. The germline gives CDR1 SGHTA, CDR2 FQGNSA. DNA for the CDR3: TGTGCCAGCAGCTTCAGGACAGGGGACTACGAGCAGTACTTC. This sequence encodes CASSFRTGDYEQYF.

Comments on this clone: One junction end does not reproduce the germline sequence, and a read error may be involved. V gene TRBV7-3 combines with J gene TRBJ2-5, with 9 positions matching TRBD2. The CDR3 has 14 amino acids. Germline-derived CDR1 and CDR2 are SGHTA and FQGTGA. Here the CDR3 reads CASSLTSGSETQYF. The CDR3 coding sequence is TGTGCCAGCAGCCTAACTAGCGGGTCTGAGACCCAGTACTTC. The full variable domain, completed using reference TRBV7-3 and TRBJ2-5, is GAGVSQTPSNKVTEKGKYVELRCDPISGHTALYWYRQSLGQGPEFLIYFQGTGAADDSGLPNDRFFAVRPEGSVSTLKIQRTERGDSAVYLCASSLTSGSETQYFGPGTRLLVL.

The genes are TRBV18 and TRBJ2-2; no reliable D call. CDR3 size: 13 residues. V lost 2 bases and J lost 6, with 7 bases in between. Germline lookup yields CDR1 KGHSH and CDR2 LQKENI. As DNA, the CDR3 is TGTGCCAGCTCACCAGGAGTTCCCGGGGAGCTGTTTTTT. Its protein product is CASSPGVPGELFF.